A single T cell receptor (beta chain) is shown here with its context. Its specificity is not known. The data originate from a study of cytomegalovirus exposure and HLA in healthy donors. Regarding the study as a whole: In a later analysis, across HLA loci, associated TCR counts were highest for DRB1, lowest for HLA-C. By a later analysis, the bulk of CMV-associated TCR beta chains appeared HLA-restricted.

Primers: 60 Vbeta forward and 13 Jbeta reverse. TCRdb's table, derived via immunoSEQ multiplex PCR, lists solely in-frame clones and lacks some. Counted here are roughly 93,000 clones, roughly 80% occurring once; the ten biggest clones make up just over 3%. The length of the CDR3 is 15 residues. V shed 6 bases and J 4 bases; nucleotides not matched to a gene: 7. Germline V gene lookup returns CDR1 SEHNR and CDR2 FQNEAQ (reference sequence). Sequencing was performed on PBMCs. The chain has TRBV7-9 and TRBJ1-3, with TRBD1 matching over 9 bases. This clonotype was sampled from a man between 40 and 49 years old in good health and CMV-seronegative. This chain's CDR3 is CASSHTGTGGNTIYF. The CDR3 DNA is TGTGCCAGCAGTCACACCGGGACAGGGGGAAACACCATATATTTT.